This T cell receptor beta chain was profiled in a study of identical twins. The study, taken as a whole, reports: Instead of following the same donors, the conclusions were based on cross-sectional statistical analysis. Out-of-frame beta sequences exhibited a weaker degree of excess twin sharing.

Details on this clonotype: What it recognizes is unknown.

All donors were healthy Caucasians. Template switching created a universal primer site, and the cDNA included unique molecular identifiers. One entry per CDR3 protein results from TCRdb running MiXCR on the 5' RACE reads. The data show around 1.7 million distinct CDR3 sequences, with roughly 35% seen just once and about 0.25% held by the top ten. Germline V gene data show CDR1 as SEHNR and CDR2 as FQNEAQ (reference sequence). The CDR3 loop spans 14 amino acids. V lost 3 bases to trimming and J lost 7 bases; unmatched junction nucleotides: 8. The chain uses TRBV7-9 and TRBJ1-1, with 7 bases matching TRBD1. This clonotype originated in a newborn girl in good health. The source material was cord blood. The CDR3 DNA is TGTGCCAGCAGCTTGGGGACAGCCCACCATGAAGCTTTCTTT. Translated, it gives CASSLGTAHHEAFF. Drawing the rest from reference TRBV7-9 and TRBJ1-1, the complete variable domain is DTGVSQNPRHKITKRGQNVTFRCDPISEHNRLYWYRQTLGQGPEFLTYFQNEAQLEKSRLLSDRFSAERPKGSFSTLEIQRTEQGDSAMYLCASSLGTAHHEAFFGQGTRLTVV.